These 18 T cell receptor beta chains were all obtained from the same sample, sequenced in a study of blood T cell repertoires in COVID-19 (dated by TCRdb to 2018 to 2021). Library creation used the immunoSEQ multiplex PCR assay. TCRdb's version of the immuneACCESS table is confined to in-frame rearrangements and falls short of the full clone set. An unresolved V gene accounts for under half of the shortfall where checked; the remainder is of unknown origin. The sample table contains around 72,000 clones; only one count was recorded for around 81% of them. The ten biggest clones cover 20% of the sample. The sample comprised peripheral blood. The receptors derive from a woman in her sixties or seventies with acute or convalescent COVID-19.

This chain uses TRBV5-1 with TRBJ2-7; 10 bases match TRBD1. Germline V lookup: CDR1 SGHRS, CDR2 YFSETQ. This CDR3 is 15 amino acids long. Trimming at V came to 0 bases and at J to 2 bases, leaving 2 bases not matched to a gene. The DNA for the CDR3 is TGCGCCAGCAGCTTGGGGACAGGGGGTCCCTACGAGCAGTACTTC. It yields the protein CASSLGTGGPYEQYF. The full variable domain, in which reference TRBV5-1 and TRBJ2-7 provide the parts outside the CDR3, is KAGVTQTPRYLIKTRGQQVTLSCSPISGHRSVSWYQQTPGQGLQFLFEYFSETQRNKGNFPGRFSGRQFSNSRSEMNVSTLELGDSALYLCASSLGTGGPYEQYFGPGTRLTVT.

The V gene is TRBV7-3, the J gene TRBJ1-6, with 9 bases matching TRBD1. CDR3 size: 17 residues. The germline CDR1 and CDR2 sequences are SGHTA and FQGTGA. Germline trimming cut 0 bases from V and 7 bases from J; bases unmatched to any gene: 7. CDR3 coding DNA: TGTGCCAGCAGCTTAACAGCCCGGGACAGGGACAATTCACCCCTCCACTTT. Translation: CASSLTARDRDNSPLHF.

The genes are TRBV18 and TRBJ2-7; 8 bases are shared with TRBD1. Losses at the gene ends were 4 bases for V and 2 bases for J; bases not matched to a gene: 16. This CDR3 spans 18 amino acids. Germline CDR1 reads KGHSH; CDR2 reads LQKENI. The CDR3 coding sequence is TGTGCCAGCTCACGAATCGGGACAGGAGGTCTGAATACCTACGAGCAGTACTTC. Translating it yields CASSRIGTGGLNTYEQYF.

The CDR3 is CASTLRQFGPQHF. The CDR3 DNA sequence: TGTGCCAGCACCCTGAGGCAGTTTGGGCCCCAGCATTTT. The rearrangement uses TRBV28 and TRBJ1-5; D unclear. CDR1 MDHEN and CDR2 SYDVKM come from the germline V gene. The CDR3 extends over 13 amino acids. The V end was cut by 7 bases, the J end by 9 bases, with 16 bases between.

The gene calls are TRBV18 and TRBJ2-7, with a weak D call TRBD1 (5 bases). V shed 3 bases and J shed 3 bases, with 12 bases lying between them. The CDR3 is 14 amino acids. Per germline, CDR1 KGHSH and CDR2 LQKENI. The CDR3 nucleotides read TGTGCCAGCTCACCCCAGGGTAGGGGCTACGAGCAGTACTTC. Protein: CASSPQGRGYEQYF.

CDR3 DNA: TGTGCCAGCAGCCGGGGACAGGGAATAGATACGCAGTATTTT. Its translation: CASSRGQGIDTQYF. The V gene is TRBV3-1 (or the pseudogene TRBV3-2), the J gene TRBJ2-3; 9 nucleotides align to TRBD1. J gave up 5 bases and V 4 bases, and 4 bases lay outside the gene matches. Looked up from germline, CDR1 is LGHDT and CDR2 is YNNKEL (reference sequence). There are 14 residues in the CDR3.

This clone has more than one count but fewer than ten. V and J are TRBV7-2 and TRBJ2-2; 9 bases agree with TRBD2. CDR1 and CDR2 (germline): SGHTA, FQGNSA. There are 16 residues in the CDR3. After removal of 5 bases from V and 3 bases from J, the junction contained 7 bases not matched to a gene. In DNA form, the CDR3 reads TGTGCCAGCAGCGAGGGGAGCGGGAGGTACACCGGGGAGCTGTTTTTT. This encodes CASSEGSGRYTGELFF.

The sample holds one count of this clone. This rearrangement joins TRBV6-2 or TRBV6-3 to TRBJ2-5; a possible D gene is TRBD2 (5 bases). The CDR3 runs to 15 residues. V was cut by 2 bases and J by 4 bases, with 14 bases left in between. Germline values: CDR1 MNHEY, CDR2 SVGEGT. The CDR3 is CASSYDEGWGETQYF. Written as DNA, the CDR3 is TGTGCCAGCAGTTACGACGAGGGATGGGGAGAGACCCAGTACTTC.

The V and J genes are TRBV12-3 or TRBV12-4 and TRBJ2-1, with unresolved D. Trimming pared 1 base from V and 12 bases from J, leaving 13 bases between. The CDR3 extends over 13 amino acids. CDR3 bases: TGTGCCAGCAGTTTAGGGGCCCGGCAAGGGCAGTTCTTC. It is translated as CASSLGARQGQFF.

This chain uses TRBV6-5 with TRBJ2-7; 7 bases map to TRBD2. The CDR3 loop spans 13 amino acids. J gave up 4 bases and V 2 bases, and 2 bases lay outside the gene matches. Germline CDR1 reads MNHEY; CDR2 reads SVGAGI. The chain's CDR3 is CASSYERDYEQYF. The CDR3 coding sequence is TGTGCCAGCAGTTACGAGCGGGATTACGAGCAGTACTTC.

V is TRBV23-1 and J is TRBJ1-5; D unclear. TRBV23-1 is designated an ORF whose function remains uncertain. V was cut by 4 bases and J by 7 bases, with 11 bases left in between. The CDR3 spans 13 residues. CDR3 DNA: TGCGCCAGCAGTCTAGACTTTCGCCAGCCCCAGCATTTT. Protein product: CASSLDFRQPQHF.

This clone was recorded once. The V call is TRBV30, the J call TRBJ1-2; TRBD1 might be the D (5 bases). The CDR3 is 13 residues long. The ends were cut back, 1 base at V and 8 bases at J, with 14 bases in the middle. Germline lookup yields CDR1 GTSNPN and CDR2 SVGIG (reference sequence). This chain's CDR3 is CAWSEQALRGYTF. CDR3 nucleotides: TGTGCCTGGAGTGAACAGGCCCTGAGGGGCTACACCTTC.

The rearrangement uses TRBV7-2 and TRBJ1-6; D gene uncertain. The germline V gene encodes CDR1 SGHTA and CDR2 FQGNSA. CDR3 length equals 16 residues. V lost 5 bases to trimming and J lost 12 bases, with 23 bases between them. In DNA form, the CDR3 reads TGTGCCAGCAGCACCCCCGGCGGCTCCGGAGCGGTACCCCTCCACTTT. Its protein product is CASSTPGGSGAVPLHF.

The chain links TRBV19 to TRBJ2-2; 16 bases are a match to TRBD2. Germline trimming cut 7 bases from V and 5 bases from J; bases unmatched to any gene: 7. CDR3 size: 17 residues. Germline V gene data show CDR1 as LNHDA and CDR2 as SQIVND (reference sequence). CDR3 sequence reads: CASNPGLAGGPTGELFF. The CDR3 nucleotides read TGTGCCAGTAATCCGGGACTAGCGGGAGGGCCGACCGGGGAGCTGTTTTTT. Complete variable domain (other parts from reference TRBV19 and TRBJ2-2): DGGITQSPKYLFRKEGQNVTLSCEQNLNHDAMYWYRQDPGQGLRLIYYSQIVNDFQKGDIAEGYSVSREKKESFPLTVTSAQKNPTAFYLCASNPGLAGGPTGELFFGEGSRLTVL.

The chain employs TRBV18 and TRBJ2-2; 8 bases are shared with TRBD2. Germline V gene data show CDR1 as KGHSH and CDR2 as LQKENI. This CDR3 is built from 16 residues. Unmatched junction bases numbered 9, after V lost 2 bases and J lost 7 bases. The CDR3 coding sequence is TGTGCCAGCTCACCAGGAGTGAGCGGGAGTGTCGGGGAGCTGTTTTTT. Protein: CASSPGVSGSVGELFF.

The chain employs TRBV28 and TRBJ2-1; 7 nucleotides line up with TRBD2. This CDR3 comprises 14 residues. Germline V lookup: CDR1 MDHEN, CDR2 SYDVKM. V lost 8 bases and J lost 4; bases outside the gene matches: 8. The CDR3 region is CASALRENYNEQFF. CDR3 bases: TGTGCCAGCGCTTTGCGGGAGAATTACAATGAGCAGTTCTTC.

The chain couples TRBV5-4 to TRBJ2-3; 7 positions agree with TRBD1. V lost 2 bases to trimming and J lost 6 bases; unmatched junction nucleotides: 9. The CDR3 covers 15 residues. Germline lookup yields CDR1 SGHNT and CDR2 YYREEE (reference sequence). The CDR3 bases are TGTGCCAGCAGCTTCTTGGGACAGACCTGGGATACGCAGTATTTT. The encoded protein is CASSFLGQTWDTQYF.

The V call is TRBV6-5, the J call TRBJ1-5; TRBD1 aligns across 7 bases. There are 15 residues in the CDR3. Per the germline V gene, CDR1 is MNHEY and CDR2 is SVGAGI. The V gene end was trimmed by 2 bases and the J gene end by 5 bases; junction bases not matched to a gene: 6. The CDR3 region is CASSYTTGSDQPQHF. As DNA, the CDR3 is TGTGCCAGCAGTTACACGACAGGGTCGGATCAGCCCCAGCATTTT.